Shown below are 18 T cell receptor beta chains from a single sample sequenced in a study of blood T cell repertoires in COVID-19. Assay: immunoSEQ multiplex PCR; the TCRdb copy retains only in-frame clones and omits some. The sample consists of around 140,000 clones, 80% to 85% of them appearing once. The sequencing sample was made of peripheral blood. Receptor source: a human donor in a cohort sampled during active COVID-19.

The chain carries TRBV5-1 and TRBJ2-1; 7 nucleotides align to TRBD1. Losses at the gene ends were 5 bases for V and 5 bases for J; bases not matched to a gene: 10. Germline V lookup: CDR1 SGHRS, CDR2 YFSETQ. There are 15 residues in the CDR3. The CDR3 DNA reads as TGCGCCAGCAGATTCGGGACAGTTAAAAACAATGAGCAGTTCTTC. Amino acids: CASRFGTVKNNEQFF. The full variable domain, in which reference TRBV5-1 and TRBJ2-1 provide the parts outside the CDR3, is KAGVTQTPRYLIKTRGQQVTLSCSPISGHRSVSWYQQTPGQGLQFLFEYFSETQRNKGNFPGRFSGRQFSNSRSEMNVSTLELGDSALYLCASRFGTVKNNEQFFGPGTRLTVL.

This chain joins TRBV11-2 and TRBJ1-1; the match to TRBD1 covers 7 bases. Trimming at V came to 1 base and at J to 11 bases, leaving 10 bases not matched to a gene. The CDR3 is made up of 14 amino acids. CDR1 is SGHAT and CDR2 is FQNNGV in the germline V gene. The CDR3 is CASSLVGGGAVAFF. The CDR3 coding sequence is TGTGCCAGCAGCTTAGTTGGAGGGGGCGCGGTTGCTTTCTTT.

V is TRBV7-2 and J is TRBJ1-1; 10 bases match TRBD1. Germline CDR1 and CDR2: SGHTA and FQGNSA. With 4 bases clipped from V and 2 bases from J, the junction kept 10 bases outside the gene matches. The CDR3 runs 17 residues. Here the CDR3 DNA reads TGTGCCAGCAGCTCCCTGGACAGGGGGGTGGGTAACACTGAAGCTTTCTTT. Amino acids: CASSSLDRGVGNTEAFF.

As concerns this clone: The CDR3 end shows no conserved phenylalanine or tryptophan, and so a read error is likely. The DNA is omitted, as the CDR3 cannot be located on it reliably, and the CDR3 follows TCRdb's listing. The CDR3 reads CSASPAGTSGIL. The chain links TRBV20-1 to TRBJ2-7; TRBD2, as called in the table, went unchecked against the DNA. The CDR3 totals 12 residues, both ends included. CDR1 is DFQATT and CDR2 is SNEGSKA in the germline V gene (reference sequence).

The chain combines TRBV12-5 with TRBJ2-7; tentatively, D is TRBD1 (5 bases). This CDR3 has 12 amino acids. V was shortened by 6 bases and J by 3 bases, with 9 bases between the two germline ends. Germline values: CDR1 LGHNT, CDR2 FRNRAP. The CDR3 protein is CASGSDSYEQYF. The CDR3 nucleotides are TGTGCTAGTGGCTCAGACAGCTACGAGCAGTACTTC.

CDR3 sequence (DNA): TGTGCCAGCAGCTCCTACAGGGAAGCCTATGGCTACACCTTC. Protein: CASSSYREAYGYTF. The chain links TRBV7-2 to TRBJ1-2; D may be TRBD1 (6 bases). Germline CDR1 reads SGHTA; CDR2 reads FQGNSA. Trimming left V 4 bases short and J 4 bases short, with 13 bases between. This CDR3 contains 14 residues. The variable domain in full, completed from reference TRBV7-2 and TRBJ1-2, reads GAGVSQSPSNKVTEKGKDVELRCDPISGHTALYWYRQSLGQGLEFLIYFQGNSAPDKSGLPSDRFSAERTGGSVSTLTIQRTQQEDSAVYLCASSSYREAYGYTFGSGTRLTVV.

The chain has TRBV2 and TRBJ2-7, with 11 bases matching TRBD2. Losses at the gene ends were 7 bases for V and 0 bases for J; bases not matched to a gene: 11. CDR1 SNHLY and CDR2 FYNNEI come from the germline V gene. This CDR3 spans 17 amino acids. CDR3: CASIPGLAEVLSYEQYF. CDR3 bases: TGTGCCAGCATCCCGGGACTAGCGGAAGTCCTCTCCTACGAGCAGTACTTC.

V gene TRBV20-1 combines with J gene TRBJ1-4; a possible D gene is TRBD1 (6 bases). The V end lost 3 bases, the J end lost 7 bases, and 12 bases lay between the germline ends. This CDR3 has 13 amino acids. Germline V gene lookup returns CDR1 DFQATT and CDR2 SNEGSKA (reference sequence). The CDR3 nucleotides are TGCAGTGCTAGTGGGGGCTTAGTTGAAAAACTGTTTTTT. Amino acids: CSASGGLVEKLFF.

The chain couples TRBV4-3 to TRBJ2-7; 10 bases are a match to TRBD2. V was clipped by 0 bases and J by 1 base; unmatched bases: 3. This CDR3 spans 16 amino acids. The germline CDR1 and CDR2 sequences are LGHNA and YSLEER. CDR3 loop: CASSQDKREGSYEQYF. CDR3 bases: TGCGCCAGCAGCCAAGACAAGCGGGAGGGGTCCTACGAGCAGTACTTC.

The J gene is TRBJ2-7, the V gene TRBV10-3, with TRBD1 matching over 11 bases. CDR1 is ENHRY, CDR2 SYGVKD, per germline. This CDR3 has 16 residues. J was trimmed by 1 base and V by 2 bases; bases with no gene match: 4. The CDR3 is CAISEGGQGASYEQYF. The CDR3 DNA reads as TGTGCCATCAGTGAGGGCGGACAGGGGGCTTCCTACGAGCAGTACTTC.

The rearrangement uses TRBV27 and TRBJ2-5; D gene uncertain. V shed 1 base and J shed 4 bases, with 7 bases lying between them. Germline assignment: CDR1 MNHEY and CDR2 SMNVEV (reference sequence). The CDR3 is 13 residues long. The CDR3 loop reads CASSLYSRETQYF. The CDR3 DNA is TGTGCCAGCAGTTTATATAGCCGAGAGACCCAGTACTTC.

V is TRBV19 and J is TRBJ2-5, with D unresolved. The CDR3 is made up of 14 amino acids. Germline CDR1 is LNHDA and CDR2 is SQIVND (reference sequence). The ends were cut back, 3 bases at V and 3 bases at J, with 11 bases in the middle. This chain's CDR3 is CASSIVPGEETQYF. CDR3 nucleotide sequence: TGTGCCAGTAGTATTGTCCCAGGTGAAGAGACCCAGTACTTC.

The chain carries TRBV5-1 and TRBJ1-5, with TRBD1 identical over 9 bases. J was trimmed by 4 bases and V by 0 bases; bases with no gene match: 5. This CDR3 has 16 residues. The germline V gene has CDR1 SGHRS and CDR2 YFSETQ. In DNA, the CDR3 is TGCGCCAGCAGCTTGGGGACCGGGACAGGGAATCAGCCCCAGCATTTT. This encodes CASSLGTGTGNQPQHF.

On this clone: Other nucleotide sequences in the sample specify the same CDR3. The chain carries TRBV19 and TRBJ2-7, with 11 positions matching TRBD1. Germline trimming cut 3 bases from V and 4 bases from J; bases unmatched to any gene: 2. This CDR3 contains 14 residues. Germline V gene sequence: CDR1 LNHDA, CDR2 SQIVND (reference sequence). The DNA for the CDR3 is TGTGCCAGTAGTATCGGGACAGGGGGGTACGAGCAGTACTTC. Its protein is CASSIGTGGYEQYF. Filled out from reference TRBV19 and TRBJ2-7, the complete variable domain reads DGGITQSPKYLFRKEGQNVTLSCEQNLNHDAMYWYRQDPGQGLRLIYYSQIVNDFQKGDIAEGYSVSREKKESFPLTVTSAQKNPTAFYLCASSIGTGGYEQYFGPGTRLTVT.

V is TRBV29-1 and J is TRBJ2-1, with TRBD2 matching over 8 bases. With V trimmed by 1 base and J by 7 bases, 9 bases remained unmatched. The CDR3 is 15 amino acids. Germline V gives CDR1 SQVTM, CDR2 ANQGSEA. Here the CDR3 DNA reads TGCAGCGTTGAAGGTAGCGGGATTGGTTGGAATGAGCAGTTCTTC. Translating gives CSVEGSGIGWNEQFF.

The chain uses TRBV20-1 and TRBJ2-5; 10 bases fit TRBD1. The CDR3 covers 15 residues. Germline V CDR1 and CDR2: DFQATT, SNEGSKA (reference sequence). V shed 3 bases, J shed 5 bases, and the junction held 9 bases outside the gene matches. The CDR3: CSASPGTGVGETQYF. The CDR3 coding sequence is TGCAGTGCTAGTCCAGGGACAGGGGTGGGGGAGACCCAGTACTTC.

The chain recombines TRBV15 with TRBJ1-2, with 7 bases that match TRBD1. Germline lookup yields CDR1 LNHNV and CDR2 YYDKDF (reference sequence). With 8 bases clipped from V and 6 bases from J, the junction kept 12 bases outside the gene matches. The CDR3 consists of 14 residues. CDR3 residues: CATVANEGADGYTF. CDR3 bases: TGTGCCACCGTAGCAAACGAGGGGGCCGATGGCTACACCTTC.

The chain employs TRBV11-3 and TRBJ2-7; 7 bases align to TRBD1. V shed 1 base and J 2 bases; nucleotides not matched to a gene: 2. Germline-derived CDR1 and CDR2 are SGHNT and YENEEA. The CDR3 covers 14 residues. This CDR3 is CASSLGDSTYEQYF. The CDR3 DNA is TGTGCCAGCAGCTTAGGGGACAGCACCTACGAGCAGTACTTC. Based on the CDR3 plus reference TRBV11-3 and TRBJ2-7, the full variable domain is EAGVVQSPRYKIIEKKQPVAFWCNPISGHNTLYWYLQNLGQGPELLIRYENEEAVDDSQLPKDRFSAERLKGVDSTLKIQPAELGDSAVYLCASSLGDSTYEQYFGPGTRLTVT.